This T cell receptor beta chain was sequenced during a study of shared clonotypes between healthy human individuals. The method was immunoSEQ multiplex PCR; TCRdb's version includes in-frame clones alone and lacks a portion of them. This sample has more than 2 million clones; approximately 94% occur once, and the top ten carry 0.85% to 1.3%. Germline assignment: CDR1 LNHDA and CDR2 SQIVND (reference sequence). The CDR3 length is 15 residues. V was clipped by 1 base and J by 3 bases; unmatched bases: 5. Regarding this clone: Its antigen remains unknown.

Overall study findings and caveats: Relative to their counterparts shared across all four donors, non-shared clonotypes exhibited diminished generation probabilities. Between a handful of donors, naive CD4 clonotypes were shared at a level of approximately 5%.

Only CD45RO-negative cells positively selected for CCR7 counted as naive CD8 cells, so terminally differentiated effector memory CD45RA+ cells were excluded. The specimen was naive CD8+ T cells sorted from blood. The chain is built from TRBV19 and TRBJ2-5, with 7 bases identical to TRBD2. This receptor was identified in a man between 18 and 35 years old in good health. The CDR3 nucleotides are TGTGCCAGTAGTATAGGTGGGCTAGCGGAAGAGACCCAGTACTTC. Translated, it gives CASSIGGLAEETQYF.